This T cell receptor beta chain was sequenced for a study of shared clonotypes between healthy human individuals. The CDR3 spans 15 residues. After removal of 6 bases from V and 7 bases from J, the junction contained 8 bases not matched to a gene. Germline CDR1 and CDR2: MDHEN and SYDVKM. Study observations and caveats: For naive CD4 cells, roughly 5% of clonotypes were shared across a few donors. Non-shared clonotypes displayed generation probabilities falling below those of clonotypes present in all four donors. Read depth was anticipated to influence clonotype sharing among donors.

Note on this clone: As yet, its antigen is unknown.

Per the authors' pipeline: Sequence data from immunoSEQ were junction-only and lacked quality scores; consequently, filtering differed. Repertoires were generated with immunoSEQ multiplex PCR, while TCRdb's copy carries only in-frame clones and drops some. The D gene and trimming were derived from the DNA, and the V and J assignments and clone size from that table. The table lists some 1,600,000 clones, 98% of them singletons. The sequenced material came from naive CD4+ T cells sorted from blood. Subset: CD45RA+ positively selected. This clonotype was sampled from a man in his thirties or forties in good health. V gene TRBV28 combines with J gene TRBJ1-4; 10 bases fit TRBD1. This chain's CDR3 is CASSRQGASGEKLFF. CDR3 sequence (DNA): TGTGCCAGCAGCCGACAGGGGGCATCTGGTGAAAAACTGTTTTTT.